This T cell receptor (beta chain) came from a study of blood T cell repertoires in COVID-19. Study summary: The analysed material was cDNA or gDNA that came from T cells, B-cell-depleted T cells, or PBMCs.

Sequencing was performed with immunoSEQ multiplex PCR; in TCRdb, only in-frame clones are kept and a portion is missing. Here the sample spans about 130,000 clones, around four fifths being singletons. The CDR3 consists of 14 residues. V dropped 4 bases and J dropped 0 bases, with 8 bases sitting between them. Germline CDR1 MRHNA, CDR2 SNTAGT. Sequencing was performed on peripheral blood. The clonotype comes from a man between 60 and 70 years old with acute or convalescent COVID-19. This chain uses TRBV6-4 with TRBJ2-3, with D possibly matching TRBD2 (6 bases). For the CDR3, the DNA is TGTGCCAGCAGTGCCGGGACTAGCACAGATACGCAGTATTTT. Protein sequence: CASSAGTSTDTQYF.